The 14 T cell receptor beta chains reported below all come from one sample, sequenced in a study of T cell responses to AZD1222 COVID-19 vaccine. Data came from immunoSEQ multiplex PCR; TCRdb stores just in-frame clones and leaves some out. The profile shows just under 150,000 clones, around 90% of them singletons. Specimen: peripheral blood, collected 28 days after the second AZD1222 dose. The receptors come from an adult who received the AZD1222 COVID-19 vaccine.

Details on this clone: Mismatch with germline at one junction end may stem from a read error. V is TRBV4-2 and J is TRBJ2-1; D is possibly TRBD2 (5 bases). Germline CDR1 is LGHNA and CDR2 is YNFKEQ. This CDR3 contains 18 residues. The CDR3 nucleotides are TGTGCCAGCAGCCAAGTGGACGCAGCGGCCCCCTCCTCCAATGAGCAGTTCTTC. Protein: CASSQVDAAAPSSNEQFF.

This rearrangement joins TRBV27 to TRBJ1-6; D perhaps matches TRBD1 (5 bases). The CDR3 totals 16 residues. The V gene lost 5 bases and the J gene lost 7 bases, with 18 bases spanning the gap. The germline gives CDR1 MNHEY, CDR2 SMNVEV (reference sequence). In DNA form, the CDR3 reads TGTGCCAGCAGTGAACTCCTGGGACTGGGCAATTCACCCCTCCACTTT. Protein: CASSELLGLGNSPLHF.

This clone was seen only a few times. The V and J genes are TRBV19 and TRBJ1-2, with D possibly matching TRBD1 (6 bases). The V gene's germline CDR1 is LNHDA and CDR2 SQIVND (reference sequence). The CDR3 is 15 residues long. V was shortened by 7 bases and J by 3 bases, with 18 bases between the two germline ends. CDR3 bases: TGTGCCAGTACTTTCGTCGCCCCAGGGGACTATGGCTACACCTTC. This codes for CASTFVAPGDYGYTF.

This chain joins TRBV24-1 and TRBJ2-5; 7 positions agree with TRBD1. Germline V gives CDR1 KGHDR, CDR2 SFDVKD. The CDR3 is 11 amino acids. V lost 9 bases, J lost 6 bases, and 3 bases stayed unmatched. The CDR3 region is CATGQEQTQYF. The CDR3, as DNA: TGTGCCACCGGACAGGAGCAGACCCAGTACTTC.

The CDR3 region is CASSLNAWPGSTNEKLFF. In nucleotides, the CDR3 is TGTGCCAGCTCACTTAATGCATGGCCGGGGTCAACTAATGAAAAACTGTTTTTT. V is TRBV18 and J is TRBJ1-4; D gene ambiguous. Germline lookup yields CDR1 KGHSH and CDR2 LQKENI. V dropped 4 bases and J dropped 0 bases, with 18 bases sitting between them. The CDR3 length is 18 residues.

The chain combines TRBV12-3 or TRBV12-4 with TRBJ2-5; D is unresolved. Deletions cut 4 bases from V and 9 bases from J, with 9 bases between. The CDR3 sequence is 11 residues long. The CDR3 DNA reads TGTGCCAGCAGTTCATCCCGACCCCAGTACTTC. This gives the protein CASSSSRPQYF.

The chain carries TRBV21-1 and TRBJ2-1; the D call in the table, TRBD1, was not verified against the DNA. TRBV21-1 is a pseudogene segment. The CDR3 totals 16 residues. CDR3 DNA: TGTGCCAGCAGCAAAACTCAGGCCGTGCCCTACAATGAGCAGTTCTTC. Translating gives CASSKTQAVPYNEQFF.

The rearrangement uses TRBV20-1 and TRBJ1-6; D call uncertain. Germline-derived CDR1 and CDR2 are DFQATT and SNEGSKA (reference sequence). The CDR3 loop spans 15 amino acids. The germline V and J ends were trimmed by 3 bases and 4 bases, with 13 bases remaining between them. CDR3 bases: TGCAGTGCTAGTAAGGGAGGTCGGTATAATTCACCCCTCCACTTT. Protein product: CSASKGGRYNSPLHF.

The chain links TRBV13 to TRBJ2-2, with TRBD2 matching over 8 bases. Looked up from germline, CDR1 is PRHDT and CDR2 is FYEKMQ (reference sequence). The CDR3 contains 18 residues. V was pared by 5 bases and J by 1 base, with 12 bases of the junction left unmatched. The CDR3 bases are TGTGCCAGCAGCACCGCAGATTTAGCGGGAAGGAACACCGGGGAGCTGTTTTTT. Translated, it gives CASSTADLAGRNTGELFF.

This clone was counted once. The chain carries TRBV7-9 and TRBJ2-7; a possible D gene is TRBD1 (6 bases). Trimming removed 6 bases at V and 4 bases at J, with 16 bases between. Germline V gives CDR1 SEHNR, CDR2 FQNEAQ (reference sequence). The CDR3 totals 14 residues. The CDR3 DNA sequence: TGTGCCAGCAGACAAGCAGGGGACGGGTACGAGCAGTACTTC. Protein product: CASRQAGDGYEQYF.

CDR3 sequence (DNA): TGTGCCTGGAGGGGGGGCAAGTCCTACGAGCAGTACTTC. It is translated as CAWRGGKSYEQYF. This rearrangement joins TRBV30 to TRBJ2-7; D is perhaps TRBD1 or TRBD2 (6 bases each). The CDR3 contains 13 residues. Trimming pared 3 bases from V and 1 base from J, leaving 10 bases between. CDR1 and CDR2 (germline): GTSNPN, SVGIG (reference sequence).

This chain connects TRBV6-5 to TRBJ2-3; possible D gene TRBD1, 5 bases. Germline V CDR1 and CDR2: MNHEY, SVGAGI. The CDR3 contains 15 residues. V gave up 0 bases and J gave up 4 bases, with 11 bases separating them. CDR3 in amino acids: CASSYSGQGPDTQYF. The DNA of the CDR3 is TGTGCCAGCAGTTACTCGGGGCAGGGTCCAGATACGCAGTATTTT.

The CDR3 bases are TGTGCCAGCAGTGAAGGCGACAGTTGGGACGAGCAGTACTTC. Translating it yields CASSEGDSWDEQYF. The chain employs TRBV6-1 and TRBJ2-7; maybe TRBD1 (5 bases). This CDR3 is 14 amino acids long. Germline V gene lookup returns CDR1 MNHNS and CDR2 SASEGT. V was pared by 1 base and J by 5 bases, with 12 bases between.

The V gene is TRBV30, the J gene TRBJ1-1; D unresolved. The CDR3 length is 13 residues. Per the germline V gene, CDR1 is GTSNPN and CDR2 is SVGIG (reference sequence). With 0 bases removed from V and 10 bases from J, the gap between germline ends came to 15 bases. For the CDR3, the DNA is TGTGCCTGGAGTGTACGTGGGAGCAGTGGAGCTTTCTTT. Translating gives CAWSVRGSSGAFF.